These 15 T cell receptor beta chains share one sample of origin, sequenced in a study of shared clonotypes between healthy human individuals. The repertoire was sequenced with immunoSEQ multiplex PCR; TCRdb's copy has only in-frame clones and lacks some. Of about half a million clones listed, around 85% are singletons. The specimen was PBMCs. These receptors were taken from a middle-aged woman in good health. Some clones in this sample may be carry-over from other donors' samples.

Points on this clone: The likely explanation is a read error, given a far larger clone one base away. The V and J genes are TRBV4-3 and TRBJ2-6; D gene unclear. The CDR3 is made up of 15 amino acids. Germline assignment: CDR1 LGHNA and CDR2 YSLEER. The CDR3 spells CASSQGTHGSNVLTF. The DNA of the CDR3 is TGCGCCAGCAGCCAAGGGACCCATGGGTCCAACGTCCTGACTTTC.

This clone appeared many times. The gene calls are TRBV27 and TRBJ1-2; D perhaps matches TRBD1 (5 bases). V shed 2 bases and J shed 8 bases, with 15 bases lying between them. The CDR3 sequence is 14 residues long. Germline CDR1 is MNHEY and CDR2 is SMNVEV (reference sequence). CDR3: CASSLGQGIGGYTF. As DNA, the CDR3 is TGTGCCAGCAGTTTAGGGCAGGGAATCGGGGGCTACACCTTC.

A few counts support this clone. The rearrangement uses TRBV7-3 and TRBJ2-7; D possibly corresponds to TRBD2 (5 bases). The germline CDR1 and CDR2 sequences are SGHTA and FQGTGA. The CDR3 totals 15 residues. Deletions cut 8 bases from V and 5 bases from J, with 22 bases between. The CDR3 reads CASDLMAGSRHEQYF. The DNA for the CDR3 is TGTGCCAGCGACCTTATGGCGGGTAGCCGCCACGAGCAGTACTTC.

In this sample, this clone turned up once. A far larger clone is one nucleotide away, so this likely arose from a read error. The J gene is TRBJ2-7, the V gene TRBV27, with D tentatively TRBD1 (6 bases). The CDR3 is 13 amino acids. In germline, CDR1 is MNHEY, CDR2 SMNVEV (reference sequence). V was cut by 8 bases and J by 4 bases, with 15 bases left in between. The CDR3 is CASGPTGPYEQYF. CDR3 nucleotide sequence: TGTGCCAGCGGTCCGACAGGACCGTACGAGCAGTACTTC.

This clone was detected ten times or more. The chain uses TRBV11-2 and TRBJ2-7; D possibly matches TRBD1 or TRBD2 (6 bases each). The germline V gene has CDR1 SGHAT and CDR2 FQNNGV. V was clipped by 7 bases and J by 5 bases, with 15 bases between them. The CDR3 is 13 amino acids. As DNA, the CDR3 is TGTGCCAGCACCTCCGGAGGGGGTAACGAGCAGTACTTC. This translates into CASTSGGGNEQYF. The complete variable domain, with remaining parts taken from reference TRBV11-2 and TRBJ2-7, reads EAGVAQSPRYKIIEKRQSVAFWCNPISGHATLYWYQQILGQGPKLLIQFQNNGVVDDSQLPKDRFSAERLKGVDSTLKIQPAKLEDSAVYLCASTSGGGNEQYFGPGTRLTVT.

The chain has TRBV18 and TRBJ2-7; no definite D call. The length of the CDR3 is 14 residues. Germline V gene data show CDR1 as KGHSH and CDR2 as LQKENI. The V end lost 2 bases, the J end lost 2 bases, and 10 bases lay between the germline ends. CDR3 DNA sequence: TGTGCCAGCTCACCAGGCAGGCAAGCCTACGAGCAGTACTTC. Its translation: CASSPGRQAYEQYF.

The V call is TRBV5-1, the J call TRBJ2-7, with D hard to call. V was shortened by 0 bases and J by 2 bases, with 6 bases between the two germline ends. The germline V gene encodes CDR1 SGHRS and CDR2 YFSETQ. The CDR3 length is 13 residues. This CDR3 is CASSLGIAYEQYF. The CDR3 bases are TGCGCCAGCAGCTTGGGAATTGCCTACGAGCAGTACTTC. The full variable domain, completed using reference TRBV5-1 and TRBJ2-7, is KAGVTQTPRYLIKTRGQQVTLSCSPISGHRSVSWYQQTPGQGLQFLFEYFSETQRNKGNFPGRFSGRQFSNSRSEMNVSTLELGDSALYLCASSLGIAYEQYFGPGTRLTVT.

On this clone itself: Its ends do not fully match the called genes, so a read error is possible. The chain carries TRBV7-8 and TRBJ2-7; D remains ambiguous. The CDR3 is made up of 15 amino acids. Germline V gene data show CDR1 as SGHVS and CDR2 as FQNEAQ. The CDR3 is CPSSFLRYSSYEQYF. The CDR3 coding sequence is TGTCCCAGCAGTTTCCTCCGCTACTCATCCTACGAGCAGTACTTC.

This chain uses TRBV2 with TRBJ1-2, with TRBD1 matching 7 bases. Germline V gene sequence: CDR1 SNHLY, CDR2 FYNNEI. The CDR3 consists of 12 residues. The V gene end was trimmed by 6 bases and the J gene end by 8 bases; junction bases not matched to a gene: 6. CDR3 region: CASRSDRAGYTF. The CDR3 DNA is TGTGCCAGCAGATCTGACAGGGCAGGCTACACCTTC.

The chain employs TRBV19 and TRBJ2-7; perhaps TRBD2 as D (5 bases). CDR3 size: 15 residues. V gave up 0 bases and J gave up 2 bases, with 11 bases separating them. Germline V gene sequence: CDR1 LNHDA, CDR2 SQIVND (reference sequence). The CDR3 sequence is CASSIESGPTYEQYF. The CDR3 region has the DNA TGTGCCAGTAGTATAGAGAGCGGCCCTACCTACGAGCAGTACTTC.

The chain couples TRBV18 to TRBJ2-7; maybe TRBD2 (6 bases). CDR3 size: 15 residues. CDR1 is KGHSH and CDR2 is LQKENI in the germline V gene. V lost 0 bases and J 7 bases, leaving 16 bases between the germline ends. CDR3: CASSPPGSKEGEQYF. DNA for the CDR3: TGTGCCAGCTCACCACCCGGGTCAAAGGAGGGTGAGCAGTACTTC.

For this clone: Other nucleotide sequences from this sample produce the same CDR3. The V and J genes are TRBV2 and TRBJ2-5; 12 bases line up with TRBD1. With 5 bases clipped from V and 5 bases from J, the junction kept 3 bases outside the gene matches. CDR1 and CDR2 from the germline V gene are SNHLY and FYNNEI. CDR3 length: 14 amino acids. In DNA, the CDR3 is TGTGCCAGCAGTAGGGACAGGGGGCGGGAGACCCAGTACTTC. It is translated as CASSRDRGRETQYF.

Concerning this clone: A far more abundant clone sits one base away, making this likely a read error. This chain links TRBV5-1 with TRBJ2-2; D gene ambiguous. The CDR3 contains 15 residues. Germline V gene data show CDR1 as SGHRS and CDR2 as YFSETQ. V shed 2 bases and J shed 3 bases, with 11 bases lying between them. CDR3 protein: CASSFMGQDTGELFF. The CDR3 DNA is TGCGCCAGCAGCTTCATGGGTCAGGACACCGGGGAGCTGTTTTTT.

The V and J genes are TRBV4-3 and TRBJ2-3; D may be TRBD2 (5 bases). CDR3 length equals 17 residues. The germline gives CDR1 LGHNA, CDR2 YSLEER. V was shortened by 1 base and J by 1 base, with 15 bases between the two germline ends. CDR3 sequence: CASSQAPAGSGTDTQYF. CDR3 in DNA: TGCGCCAGCAGCCAAGCCCCGGCTGGGAGCGGCACAGATACGCAGTATTTT.

This chain links TRBV7-3 with TRBJ1-1; 7 bases are shared with TRBD1. The CDR3 consists of 14 residues. V lost 5 bases to trimming and J lost 3 bases; unmatched junction nucleotides: 6. Germline values: CDR1 SGHTA, CDR2 FQGTGA. Here the CDR3 reads CASSATGVDTEAFF. CDR3 in DNA: TGTGCCAGCAGCGCCACAGGGGTCGACACTGAAGCTTTCTTT.